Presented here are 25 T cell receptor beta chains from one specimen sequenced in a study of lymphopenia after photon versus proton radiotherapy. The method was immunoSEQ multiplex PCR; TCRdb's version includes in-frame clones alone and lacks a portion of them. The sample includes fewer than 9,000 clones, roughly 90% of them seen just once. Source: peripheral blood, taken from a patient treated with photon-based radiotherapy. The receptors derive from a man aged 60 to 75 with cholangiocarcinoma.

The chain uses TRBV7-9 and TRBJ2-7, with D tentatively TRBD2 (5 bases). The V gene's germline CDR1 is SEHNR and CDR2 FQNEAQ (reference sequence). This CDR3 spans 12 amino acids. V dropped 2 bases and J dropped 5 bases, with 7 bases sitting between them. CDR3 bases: TGTGCCAGCAGCTTACGGGGTAACGAGCAGTACTTC. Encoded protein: CASSLRGNEQYF.

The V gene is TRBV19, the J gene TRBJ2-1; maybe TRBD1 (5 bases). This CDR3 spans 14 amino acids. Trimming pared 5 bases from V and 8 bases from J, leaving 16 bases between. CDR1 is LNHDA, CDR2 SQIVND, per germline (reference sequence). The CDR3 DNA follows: TGTGCCAGTAGTGCGACAAATCAGGGCGATGAGCAGTTCTTC. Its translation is CASSATNQGDEQFF.

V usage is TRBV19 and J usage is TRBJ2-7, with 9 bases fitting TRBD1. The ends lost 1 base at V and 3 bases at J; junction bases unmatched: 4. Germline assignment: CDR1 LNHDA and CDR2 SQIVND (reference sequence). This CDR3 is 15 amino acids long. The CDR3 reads CASSIGTGVGYEQYF. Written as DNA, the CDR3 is TGTGCCAGTAGTATAGGGACAGGGGTTGGCTACGAGCAGTACTTC. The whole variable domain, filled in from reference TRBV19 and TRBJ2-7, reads DGGITQSPKYLFRKEGQNVTLSCEQNLNHDAMYWYRQDPGQGLRLIYYSQIVNDFQKGDIAEGYSVSREKKESFPLTVTSAQKNPTAFYLCASSIGTGVGYEQYFGPGTRLTVT.

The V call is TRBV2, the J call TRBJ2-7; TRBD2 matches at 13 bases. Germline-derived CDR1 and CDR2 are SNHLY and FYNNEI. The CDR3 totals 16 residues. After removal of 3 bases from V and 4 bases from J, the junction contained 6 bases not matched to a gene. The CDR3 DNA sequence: TGTGCCAGCAGTGAGGGACTAGCGGGAAGAAAGTACGAGCAGTACTTC. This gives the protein CASSEGLAGRKYEQYF.

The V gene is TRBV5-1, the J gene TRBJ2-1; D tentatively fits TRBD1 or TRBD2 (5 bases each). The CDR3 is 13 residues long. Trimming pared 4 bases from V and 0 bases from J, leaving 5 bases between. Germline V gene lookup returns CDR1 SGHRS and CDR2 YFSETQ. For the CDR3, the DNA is TGCGCCAGCAGCGGGGGCTCCTACAATGAGCAGTTCTTC. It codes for CASSGGSYNEQFF.

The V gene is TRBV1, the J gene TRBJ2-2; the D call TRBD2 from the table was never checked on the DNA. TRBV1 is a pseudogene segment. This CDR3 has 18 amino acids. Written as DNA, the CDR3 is TGCACCAGCAGCCAGACAGTACTAGCGGGGGGGCTCGCCGGGGAGCTGTTTTTT. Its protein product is CTSSQTVLAGGLAGELFF.

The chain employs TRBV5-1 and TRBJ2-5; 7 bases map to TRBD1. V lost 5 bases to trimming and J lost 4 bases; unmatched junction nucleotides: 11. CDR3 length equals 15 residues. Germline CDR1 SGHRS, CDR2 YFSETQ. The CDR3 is CASSLGTGARETQYF. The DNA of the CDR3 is TGCGCCAGCAGTCTTGGAACAGGGGCGCGAGAGACCCAGTACTTC.

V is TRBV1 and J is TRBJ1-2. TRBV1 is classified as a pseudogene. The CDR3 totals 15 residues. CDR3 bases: TGCACCAGCAGCCAAGTTAGCCGACATAACTATGGCTACACCTTC. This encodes CTSSQVSRHNYGYTF.

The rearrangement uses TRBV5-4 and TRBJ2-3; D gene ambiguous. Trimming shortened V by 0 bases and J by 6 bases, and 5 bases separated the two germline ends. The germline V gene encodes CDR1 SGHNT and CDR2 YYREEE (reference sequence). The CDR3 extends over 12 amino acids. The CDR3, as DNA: TGTGCCAGCAGCTTGGATGGTGATACGCAGTATTTT. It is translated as CASSLDGDTQYF.

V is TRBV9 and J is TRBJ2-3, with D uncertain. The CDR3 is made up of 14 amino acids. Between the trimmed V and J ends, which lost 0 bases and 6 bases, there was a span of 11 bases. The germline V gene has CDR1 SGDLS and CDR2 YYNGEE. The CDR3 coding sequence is TGTGCCAGCAGCGTAGTGGCAGAGGCGGATACGCAGTATTTT. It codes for CASSVVAEADTQYF.

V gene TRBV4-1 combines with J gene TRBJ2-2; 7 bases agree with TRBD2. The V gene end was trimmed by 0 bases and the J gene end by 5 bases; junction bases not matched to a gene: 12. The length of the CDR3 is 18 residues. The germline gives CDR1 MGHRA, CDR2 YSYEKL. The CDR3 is CASSQEPTLAELTGELFF. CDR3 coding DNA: TGCGCCAGCAGCCAAGAGCCCACTCTAGCGGAGCTGACCGGGGAGCTGTTTTTT.

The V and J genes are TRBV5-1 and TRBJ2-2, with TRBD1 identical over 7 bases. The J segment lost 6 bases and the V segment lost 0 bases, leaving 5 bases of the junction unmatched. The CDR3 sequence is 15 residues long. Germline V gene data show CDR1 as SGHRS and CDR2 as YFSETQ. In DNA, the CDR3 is TGCGCCAGCAGCTTGGAGCGACAGGGTGCCGGGGAGCTGTTTTTT. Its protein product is CASSLERQGAGELFF. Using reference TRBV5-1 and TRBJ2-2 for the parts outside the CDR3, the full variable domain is KAGVTQTPRYLIKTRGQQVTLSCSPISGHRSVSWYQQTPGQGLQFLFEYFSETQRNKGNFPGRFSGRQFSNSRSEMNVSTLELGDSALYLCASSLERQGAGELFFGEGSRLTVL.

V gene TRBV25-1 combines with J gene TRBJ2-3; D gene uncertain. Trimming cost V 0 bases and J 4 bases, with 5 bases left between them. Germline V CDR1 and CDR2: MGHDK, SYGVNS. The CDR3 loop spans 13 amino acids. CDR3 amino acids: CASSEYFADTQYF. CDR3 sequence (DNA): TGTGCCAGCAGTGAATATTTCGCAGATACGCAGTATTTT.

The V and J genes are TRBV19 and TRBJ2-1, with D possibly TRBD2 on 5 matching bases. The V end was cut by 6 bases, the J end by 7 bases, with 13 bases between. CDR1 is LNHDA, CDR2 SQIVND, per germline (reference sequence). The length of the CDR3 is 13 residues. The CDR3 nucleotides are TGTGCCAGTAGCCAAGCGGCAAAGAATGAGCAGTTCTTC. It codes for CASSQAAKNEQFF.

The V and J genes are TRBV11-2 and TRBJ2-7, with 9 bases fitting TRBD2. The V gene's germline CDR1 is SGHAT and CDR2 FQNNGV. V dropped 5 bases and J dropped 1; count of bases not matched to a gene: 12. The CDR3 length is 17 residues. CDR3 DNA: TGTGCCAGCAGCCCACGAACTAGCGGGCCCCTTTCCTACGAGCAGTACTTC. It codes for CASSPRTSGPLSYEQYF.

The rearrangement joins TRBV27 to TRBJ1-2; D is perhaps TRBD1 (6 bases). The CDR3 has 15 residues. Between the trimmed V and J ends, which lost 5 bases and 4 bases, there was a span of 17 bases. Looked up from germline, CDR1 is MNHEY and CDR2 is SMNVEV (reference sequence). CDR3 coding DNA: TGTGCCAGCAGTCTGATTGGACAGCGGTCCTATGGCTACACCTTC. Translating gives CASSLIGQRSYGYTF.

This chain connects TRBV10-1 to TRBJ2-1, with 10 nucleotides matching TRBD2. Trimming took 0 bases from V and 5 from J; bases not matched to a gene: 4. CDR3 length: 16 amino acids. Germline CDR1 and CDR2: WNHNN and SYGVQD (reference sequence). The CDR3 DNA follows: TGCGCCAGCAGTGAGTCGGGAGCGGGAGGGGACAATGAGCAGTTCTTC. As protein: CASSESGAGGDNEQFF.

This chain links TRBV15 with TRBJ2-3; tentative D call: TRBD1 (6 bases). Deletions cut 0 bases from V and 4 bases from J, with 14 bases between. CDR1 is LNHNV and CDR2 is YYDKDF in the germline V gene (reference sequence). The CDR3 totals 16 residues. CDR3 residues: CATSRDLQGGADTQYF. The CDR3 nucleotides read TGTGCCACCAGCAGAGATCTACAGGGCGGCGCAGATACGCAGTATTTT. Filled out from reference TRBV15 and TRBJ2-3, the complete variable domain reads DAMVIQNPRYQVTQFGKPVTLSCSQTLNHNVMYWYQQKSSQAPKLLFHYYDKDFNNEADTPDNFQSRRPNTSFCFLDIRSPGLGDTAMYLCATSRDLQGGADTQYFGPGTRLTVL.

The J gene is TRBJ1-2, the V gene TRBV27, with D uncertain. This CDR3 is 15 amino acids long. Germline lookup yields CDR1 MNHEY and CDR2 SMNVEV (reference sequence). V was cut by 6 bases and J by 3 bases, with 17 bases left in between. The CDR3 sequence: CASSTRGSSYYGYTF. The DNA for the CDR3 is TGTGCCAGCAGCACCAGAGGCAGCAGCTACTATGGCTACACCTTC.

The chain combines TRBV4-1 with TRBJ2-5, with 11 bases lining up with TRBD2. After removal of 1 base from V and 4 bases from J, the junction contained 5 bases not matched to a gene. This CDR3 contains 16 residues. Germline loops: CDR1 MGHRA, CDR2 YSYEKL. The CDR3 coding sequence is TGCGCCAGCAGCCAAGTGGGTCTAGCGGGAGGAGAGACCCAGTACTTC. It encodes CASSQVGLAGGETQYF.

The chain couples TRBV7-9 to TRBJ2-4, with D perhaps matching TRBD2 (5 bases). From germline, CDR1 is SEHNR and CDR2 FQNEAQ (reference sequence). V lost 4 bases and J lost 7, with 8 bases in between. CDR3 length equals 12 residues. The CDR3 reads CASSSGGNIQYF. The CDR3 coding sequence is TGTGCCAGCAGCTCCGGAGGTAACATTCAGTACTTC.

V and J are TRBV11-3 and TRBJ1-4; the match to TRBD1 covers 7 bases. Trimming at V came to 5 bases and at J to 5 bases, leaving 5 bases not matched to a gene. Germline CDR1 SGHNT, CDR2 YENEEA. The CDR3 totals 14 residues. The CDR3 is CASSRGQINEKLFF. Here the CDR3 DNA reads TGTGCCAGCAGCCGGGGACAGATCAATGAAAAACTGTTTTTT.

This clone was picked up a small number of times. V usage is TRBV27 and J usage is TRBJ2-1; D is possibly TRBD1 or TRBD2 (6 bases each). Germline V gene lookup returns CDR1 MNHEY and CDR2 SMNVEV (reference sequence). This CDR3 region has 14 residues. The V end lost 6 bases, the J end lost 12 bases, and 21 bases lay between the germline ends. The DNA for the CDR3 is TGTGCCAGCAGGGGACTGGCCCGAGGGGGAAGGCAGTTCTTC. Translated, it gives CASRGLARGGRQFF.

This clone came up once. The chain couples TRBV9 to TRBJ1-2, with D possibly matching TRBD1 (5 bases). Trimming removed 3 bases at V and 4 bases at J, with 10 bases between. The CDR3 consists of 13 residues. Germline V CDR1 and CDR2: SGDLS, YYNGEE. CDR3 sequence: CASSGSQGYGYTF. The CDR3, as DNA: TGTGCCAGCAGCGGATCCCAGGGCTATGGCTACACCTTC.

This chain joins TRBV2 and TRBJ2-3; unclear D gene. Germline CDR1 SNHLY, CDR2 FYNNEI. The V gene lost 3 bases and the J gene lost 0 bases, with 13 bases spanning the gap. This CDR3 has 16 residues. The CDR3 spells CASSESQSPSTDTQYF. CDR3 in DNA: TGTGCCAGCAGTGAGAGCCAATCGCCCAGCACAGATACGCAGTATTTT.